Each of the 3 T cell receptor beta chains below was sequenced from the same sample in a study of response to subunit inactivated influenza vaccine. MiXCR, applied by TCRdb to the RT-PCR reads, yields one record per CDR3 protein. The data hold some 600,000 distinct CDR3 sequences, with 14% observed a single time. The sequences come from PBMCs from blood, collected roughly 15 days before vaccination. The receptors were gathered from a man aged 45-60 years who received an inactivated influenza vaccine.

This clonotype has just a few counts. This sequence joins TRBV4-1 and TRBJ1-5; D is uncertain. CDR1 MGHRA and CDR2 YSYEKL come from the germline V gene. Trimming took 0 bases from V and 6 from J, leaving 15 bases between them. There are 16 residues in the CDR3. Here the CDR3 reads CASSQDGPGIFQPQHF. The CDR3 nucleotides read TGCGCCAGCAGCCAAGATGGTCCCGGGATCTTTCAGCCCCAGCATTTT.

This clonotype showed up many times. In nucleotides, the CDR3 is TGTGCCAGCAGCCTTAGACAGGGACTAGATACGCAGTATTTT. It encodes CASSLRQGLDTQYF. The chain couples TRBV5-6 to TRBJ2-3, with a weak D call TRBD1 (7 bases). CDR3 length: 14 amino acids. Germline V gene lookup returns CDR1 SGHDT and CDR2 YYEEEE. V lost 4 bases, J lost 5 bases, and 14 bases lay in between.

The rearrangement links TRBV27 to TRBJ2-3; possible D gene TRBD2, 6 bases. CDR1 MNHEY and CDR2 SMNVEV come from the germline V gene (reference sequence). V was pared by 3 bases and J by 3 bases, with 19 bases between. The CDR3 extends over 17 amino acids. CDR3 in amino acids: CASSLSAGPGVTDTQYF. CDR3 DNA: TGTGCCAGCAGTTTGAGCGCGGGGCCCGGAGTGACAGATACGCAGTATTTT.